Listed below are T cell receptor beta chains from one sample, sequenced in a study of T cell responses to AZD1222 COVID-19 vaccine. This table comes from immunoSEQ multiplex PCR, and its TCRdb copy is limited to in-frame clones, with some not included. This table holds approximately 150,000 clones, about 90% found once. The starting material was peripheral blood, obtained 28 days after the second AZD1222 dose. These receptors originate from an adult who received the AZD1222 COVID-19 vaccine. Both conserved end residues are part of each CDR3. D genes are given only for firm matches. Clone size is stated in some rows and not others, as once, few, many or a class when expanded.

D: TRBD1; J: TRBJ1-2; size: NA; V: TRBV10-3; DNA: TGTGCCAACGGACAGGGGGCGCTTGGCTACACCTTC; CDR3: CANGQGALGYTF
D: TRBD1; J: TRBJ1-1; size: NA; V: TRBV28; DNA: TGTGCCAGCAGTTTACGGGCGACAGGGGGCACTGAAGCTTTCTTT; CDR3: CASSLRATGGTEAFF
D: TRBD2; J: TRBJ2-3; size: NA; V: TRBV3-1/TRBV3-2; DNA: TGTGCCAGCAGCCGCGGAATTCGCGGACTAGCGGGGGGCATCCCTAGCACAGATACGCAGTATTTT; CDR3: CASSRGIRGLAGGIPSTDTQYF
D: TRBD2; J: TRBJ2-1; size: NA; V: TRBV2; DNA: TGTGCCAGCAACAGCGGGATCTACAATGAGCAGTTCTTC; CDR3: CASNSGIYNEQFF
D: NA; J: TRBJ2-5; size: NA; V: TRBV12-3/TRBV12-4; DNA: TGTGCCAGCAGCCGGGTCCGGAGAGAGACCCAGTACTTC; CDR3: CASSRVRRETQYF
D: NA; J: TRBJ2-7; size: NA; V: TRBV12-3/TRBV12-4; DNA: TGTGCCAGCAGCCCCCTGGGCCGGTACGAGCAGTACTTC; CDR3: CASSPLGRYEQYF
D: TRBD2; J: TRBJ2-7; size: NA; V: TRBV2; DNA: TGTGCCTTAGGGACTAGCGGGGTCTACGAGCAGTACTTC; CDR3: CALGTSGVYEQYF
D: TRBD1; J: TRBJ1-1; size: NA; V: TRBV5-6; DNA: TGTGCCAGCAGCTTCGGGACAGGGAACACTGAAGCTTTCTTT; CDR3: CASSFGTGNTEAFF
D: TRBD2; J: TRBJ2-1; size: NA; V: TRBV2; DNA: TGTGCCAGCAGGGGGCTAGCGGGGGCCTACAATGAGCAGTTCTTC; CDR3: CASRGLAGAYNEQFF
D: NA; J: TRBJ2-3; size: NA; V: TRBV4-1; DNA: TGCGCCAGCAGCCAAGAGGGCCCAGATACGCAGTATTTT; CDR3: CASSQEGPDTQYF
D: NA; J: TRBJ2-5; size: once; V: TRBV4-1; DNA: TGCGCCAGCAGCCCCCTTAAGGGCGAATGGGAGACCCAGTACTTC; CDR3: CASSPLKGEWETQYF
D: NA; J: TRBJ1-2; size: NA; V: TRBV5-8; DNA: TGTGCCAGCAGCAAAGACTCGGACTATGGCTACACCTTC; CDR3: CASSKDSDYGYTF
D: NA; J: TRBJ1-2; size: NA; V: TRBV6-5; DNA: TGTGCCAGCAGTTACGGGGGGTGGTATGGCTACACCTTC; CDR3: CASSYGGWYGYTF
D: TRBD1; J: TRBJ1-3; size: NA; V: TRBV5-5; DNA: TGTGCCAGCAGCTTGGAGGGACAGGACTCTGGAAACACCATATATTTT; CDR3: CASSLEGQDSGNTIYF
D: NA; J: TRBJ1-3; size: NA; V: TRBV5-6; DNA: TGTGCCAGCAGCTTGGGGGCCAGGTTCTCTGGAAACACCATATATTTT; CDR3: CASSLGARFSGNTIYF
D: NA; J: TRBJ1-2; size: NA; V: TRBV24-1; DNA: TGTGCCACCAGTGATTTGATAAGAGGGGGCTACACCTTC; CDR3: CATSDLIRGGYTF
D: TRBD1; J: TRBJ1-5; size: once; V: TRBV30; DNA: TGTGCCTGGAGCTACAGGGGAGGCAATCAGCCCCAGCATTTT; CDR3: CAWSYRGGNQPQHF
D: NA; J: TRBJ1-1; size: few; V: TRBV30; DNA: TGTGCCTGGACATCCGCCAGGGGAACTGAAGCTTTCTTT; CDR3: CAWTSARGTEAFF
D: NA; J: TRBJ1-1; size: NA; V: TRBV7-9; DNA: TGTGCCAGCAGCTTAGGTGGGTTTTTGGAAGCTTTCTTT; CDR3: CASSLGGFLEAFF
D: NA; J: TRBJ2-7; size: NA; V: TRBV3-1/TRBV3-2; DNA: TGTGCCAGCAGCCAAGATGACACTACCCCCTACGAGCAGTACTTC; CDR3: CASSQDDTTPYEQYF
D: NA; J: TRBJ1-5; size: NA; V: TRBV19; DNA: TGTGCCAGTAGTATAGATAGAGAGAGCAATCAGCCCCAGCATTTT; CDR3: CASSIDRESNQPQHF
D: TRBD1; J: TRBJ1-2; size: NA; V: TRBV5-1; DNA: TGCGCCAGCAGCCCTACCCCGACAGGGGACTATAACTATGGCTACACCTTC; CDR3: CASSPTPTGDYNYGYTF
D: NA; J: TRBJ1-1; size: NA; V: TRBV29-1; DNA: TGCAGCGGGGGACACCAGAACACTGAAGCTTTCTTT; CDR3: CSGGHQNTEAFF
D: NA; J: TRBJ1-2; size: NA; V: TRBV5-1; DNA: TGCGCCAGCAGCGATCCCGGGACCGGAACCCGGGGCTACACCTTC; CDR3: CASSDPGTGTRGYTF
D: TRBD1; J: TRBJ1-2; size: NA; V: TRBV5-4; DNA: TGTGCCAGCAGCGTCGGACAGGGGGCGTCGGGCGGCTACACCTTC; CDR3: CASSVGQGASGGYTF
D: NA; J: TRBJ2-1; size: NA; V: TRBV18; DNA: TGTGCCAGCTCACCACCTAGTCTGGGTAATAATTGGAATGAGCAGTTCTTC; CDR3: CASSPPSLGNNWNEQFF
D: NA; J: TRBJ2-2; size: NA; V: TRBV28; DNA: TGTGCCAGCAGTGTCCGGGACGCTCGGGGCACCGGGGAGCTGTTTTTT; CDR3: CASSVRDARGTGELFF
D: NA; J: TRBJ2-5; size: NA; V: TRBV6-2/TRBV6-3; DNA: TGTGCCAGCAGTCCCGGGGAAGAGACCCAGTACTTC; CDR3: CASSPGEETQYF
D: TRBD1; J: TRBJ1-2; size: NA; V: TRBV9; DNA: TGTGCCAGCAGCGCGACAATGACAGGGGGAACCTATGGCTACACCTTC; CDR3: CASSATMTGGTYGYTF
D: NA; J: TRBJ1-1; size: NA; V: TRBV12-3/TRBV12-4; DNA: TGTGCCAGCAGTCTAACCATGAACACTGAAGCTTTCTTT; CDR3: CASSLTMNTEAFF
D: NA; J: TRBJ1-5; size: few; V: TRBV19; DNA: TGTGCCAGTAGTATGACAGCTAGCAATCAGCCCCAGCATTTT; CDR3: CASSMTASNQPQHF
D: NA; J: TRBJ1-1; size: once; V: TRBV18; DNA: TGTGCCAGCTCACCACCGGGCAGAAGGAACACTGAAGCTTTCTTT; CDR3: CASSPPGRRNTEAFF
D: NA; J: TRBJ1-1; size: NA; V: TRBV3-1/TRBV3-2; DNA: TGTGCCAGCAGCCCCGTGCGGGTGAACACTGAAGCTTTCTTT; CDR3: CASSPVRVNTEAFF
D: TRBD1; J: TRBJ1-1; size: NA; V: TRBV5-5; DNA: TGTGCCAGCAGCTTGGCCTCAGGGGGGGACACTGAAGCTTTCTTT; CDR3: CASSLASGGDTEAFF
D: TRBD1; J: TRBJ2-2; size: NA; V: TRBV3-1/TRBV3-2; DNA: TGTGCCAGCAGCCAGACCCCCGACAGGGGCGTCGGGGAGCTGTTTTTT; CDR3: CASSQTPDRGVGELFF
D: NA; J: TRBJ1-5; size: NA; V: TRBV18; DNA: TGTGCCAGCTCACGAATACAGGGAAGCCAGCCCCAGCATTTT; CDR3: CASSRIQGSQPQHF
D: NA; J: TRBJ1-1; size: NA; V: TRBV4-2; DNA: TGTGCCAGCAGCCGGGAGACTAGGACTGAAGCTTTCTTT; CDR3: CASSRETRTEAFF
D: NA; J: TRBJ1-1; size: NA; V: TRBV20-1; DNA: TGCAGTGCTAGGCAGGCTACTGAAGCTTTCTTT; CDR3: CSARQATEAFF
D: TRBD1; J: TRBJ1-4; size: NA; V: TRBV19; DNA: TGTGCCAGTAGTCTCCGGACAGGGTTTAATGAAAAACTGTTTTTT; CDR3: CASSLRTGFNEKLFF
D: NA; J: TRBJ1-1; size: NA; V: TRBV4-1; DNA: TGCGCCAGCAGCGCTCGACAGAGTAACACTGAAGCTTTCTTT; CDR3: CASSARQSNTEAFF
D: NA; J: TRBJ1-1; size: NA; V: TRBV5-1; DNA: TGCGCCAGCAGCTTAAGGGGGTCTGAAGCTTTCTTT; CDR3: CASSLRGSEAFF
D: NA; J: TRBJ1-4; size: NA; V: TRBV12-3/TRBV12-4; DNA: TGTGCCAGCAGGGCAGACAAGGATCTGTTTTTT; CDR3: CASRADKDLFF
D: NA; J: TRBJ1-1; size: NA; V: TRBV4-3; DNA: TGCGCCAGCAGCCAAGGTCCCGGGGCGAACACTGAAGCTTTCTTT; CDR3: CASSQGPGANTEAFF
D: NA; J: TRBJ2-4; size: NA; V: TRBV6-2/TRBV6-3; DNA: TGTGCCAGCAGTTTCAGGGGAGCCAAAAACATTCAGTACTTC; CDR3: CASSFRGAKNIQYF
D: NA; J: TRBJ2-2; size: NA; V: TRBV7-2; DNA: TGTGCCAGCAGCCCCCTCGGGGGCAGCACGGGGGAGCTGTTTTTT; CDR3: CASSPLGGSTGELFF
D: NA; J: TRBJ2-7; size: NA; V: TRBV19; DNA: TGTGCCAGTAGTTGGGGAAGGGGCGGGGAGCAGTACTTC; CDR3: CASSWGRGGEQYF
D: TRBD1; J: TRBJ1-2; size: NA; V: TRBV6-5; DNA: TGTGCCAGCAGTCTTAGTACAGGGGACTATGGCTACACCTTC; CDR3: CASSLSTGDYGYTF
D: TRBD1; J: TRBJ1-5; size: once; V: TRBV19; DNA: TGTGCCAGTAGTGTTTCGACAGGGCGTCAGCCCCAGCATTTT; CDR3: CASSVSTGRQPQHF